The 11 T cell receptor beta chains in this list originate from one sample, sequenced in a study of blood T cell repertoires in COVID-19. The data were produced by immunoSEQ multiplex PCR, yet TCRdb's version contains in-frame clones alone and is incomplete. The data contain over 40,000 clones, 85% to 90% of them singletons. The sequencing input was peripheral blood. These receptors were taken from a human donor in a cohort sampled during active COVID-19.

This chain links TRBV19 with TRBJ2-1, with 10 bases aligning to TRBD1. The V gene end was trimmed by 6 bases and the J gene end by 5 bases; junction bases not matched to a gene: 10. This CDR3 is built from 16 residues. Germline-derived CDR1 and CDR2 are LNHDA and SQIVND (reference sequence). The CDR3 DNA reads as TGTGCCAGTAGGAACCCCGGACAGGGGGTAGACAATGAGCAGTTCTTC. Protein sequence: CASRNPGQGVDNEQFF.

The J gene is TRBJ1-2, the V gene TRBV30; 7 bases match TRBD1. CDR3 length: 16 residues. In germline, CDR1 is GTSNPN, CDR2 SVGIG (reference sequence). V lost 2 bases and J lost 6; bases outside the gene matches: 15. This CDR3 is CAWSRLLSTGLDGYTF. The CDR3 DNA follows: TGTGCCTGGAGTCGCCTCCTCTCGACAGGGTTAGATGGCTACACCTTC.

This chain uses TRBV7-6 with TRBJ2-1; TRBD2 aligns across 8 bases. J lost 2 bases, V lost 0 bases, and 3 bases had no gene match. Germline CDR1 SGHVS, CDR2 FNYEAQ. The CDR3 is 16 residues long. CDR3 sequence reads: CASSLAQAGAYNEQFF. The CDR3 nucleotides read TGTGCCAGCAGCTTAGCGCAAGCGGGAGCCTACAATGAGCAGTTCTTC.

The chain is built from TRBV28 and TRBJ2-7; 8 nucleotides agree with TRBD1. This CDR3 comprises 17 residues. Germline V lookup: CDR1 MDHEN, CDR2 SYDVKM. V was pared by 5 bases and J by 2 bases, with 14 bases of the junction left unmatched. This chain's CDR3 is CASSLGLTGATTYEQYF. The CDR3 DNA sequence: TGTGCCAGCAGTCTGGGGTTGACAGGGGCGACTACCTACGAGCAGTACTTC.

CDR3 sequence: CASSLWLAGGGGNEQFF. The CDR3 bases are TGTGCCAGCAGTTTATGGTTAGCAGGGGGCGGGGGCAATGAGCAGTTCTTC. The V gene is TRBV28, the J gene TRBJ2-1; possibly TRBD1 for D (8 bases). The germline V and J ends were trimmed by 0 bases and 6 bases, with 18 bases remaining between them. In germline, CDR1 is MDHEN, CDR2 SYDVKM. CDR3 size: 17 residues.

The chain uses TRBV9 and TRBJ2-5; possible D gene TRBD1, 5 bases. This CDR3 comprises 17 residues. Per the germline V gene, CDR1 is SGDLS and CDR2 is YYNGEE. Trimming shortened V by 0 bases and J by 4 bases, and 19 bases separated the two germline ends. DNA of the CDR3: TGTGCCAGCAGCGTAGGTGGGGCCCTAGGGAAGGGAGAGACCCAGTACTTC. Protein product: CASSVGGALGKGETQYF. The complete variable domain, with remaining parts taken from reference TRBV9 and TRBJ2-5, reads DSGVTQTPKHLITATGQRVTLRCSPRSGDLSVYWYQQSLDQGLQFLIQYYNGEERAKGNILERFSAQQFPDLHSELNLSSLELGDSALYFCASSVGGALGKGETQYFGPGTRLLVL.

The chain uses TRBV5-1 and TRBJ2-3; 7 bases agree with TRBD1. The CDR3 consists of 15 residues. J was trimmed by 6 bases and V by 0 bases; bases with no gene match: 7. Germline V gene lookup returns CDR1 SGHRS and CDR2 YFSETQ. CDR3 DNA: TGCGCCAGCAGCTTGGGTGTAGGGGGCGACGATACGCAGTATTTT. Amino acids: CASSLGVGGDDTQYF.

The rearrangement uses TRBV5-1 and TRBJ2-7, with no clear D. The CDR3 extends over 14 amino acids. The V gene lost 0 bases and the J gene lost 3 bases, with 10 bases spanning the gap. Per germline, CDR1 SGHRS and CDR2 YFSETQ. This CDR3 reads CASSLVPGIYEQYF. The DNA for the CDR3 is TGCGCCAGCAGCTTGGTCCCAGGAATCTACGAGCAGTACTTC.

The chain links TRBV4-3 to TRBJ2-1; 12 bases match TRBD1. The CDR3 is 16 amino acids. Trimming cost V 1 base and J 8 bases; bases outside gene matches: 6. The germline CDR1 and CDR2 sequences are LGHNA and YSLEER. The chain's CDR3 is CASSQAGTGGRYEQFF. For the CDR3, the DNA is TGCGCCAGCAGCCAAGCGGGGACAGGGGGCAGGTATGAGCAGTTCTTC.

The CDR3 loop reads CASSSRGGYGYTF. As DNA, the CDR3 is TGTGCCAGCAGCTCCAGAGGAGGCTATGGCTACACCTTC. The rearrangement uses TRBV7-6 and TRBJ1-2; D gene ambiguous. Deletions cut 4 bases from V and 4 bases from J, with 10 bases between. The CDR3 is made up of 13 amino acids. The germline V gene encodes CDR1 SGHVS and CDR2 FNYEAQ. Full variable domain (rest looked up from reference TRBV7-6 and TRBJ1-2): GAGVSQSPRYKVTKRGQDVALRCDPISGHVSLYWYRQALGQGPEFLTYFNYEAQQDKSGLPNDRFSAERPEGSISTLTIQRTEQRDSAMYRCASSSRGGYGYTFGSGTRLTVV.

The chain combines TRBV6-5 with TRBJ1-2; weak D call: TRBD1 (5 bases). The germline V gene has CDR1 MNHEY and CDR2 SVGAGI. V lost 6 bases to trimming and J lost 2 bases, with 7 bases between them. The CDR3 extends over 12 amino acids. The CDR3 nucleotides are TGTGCCAGCAGCAGACAGAACTATGGCTACACCTTC. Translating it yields CASSRQNYGYTF.